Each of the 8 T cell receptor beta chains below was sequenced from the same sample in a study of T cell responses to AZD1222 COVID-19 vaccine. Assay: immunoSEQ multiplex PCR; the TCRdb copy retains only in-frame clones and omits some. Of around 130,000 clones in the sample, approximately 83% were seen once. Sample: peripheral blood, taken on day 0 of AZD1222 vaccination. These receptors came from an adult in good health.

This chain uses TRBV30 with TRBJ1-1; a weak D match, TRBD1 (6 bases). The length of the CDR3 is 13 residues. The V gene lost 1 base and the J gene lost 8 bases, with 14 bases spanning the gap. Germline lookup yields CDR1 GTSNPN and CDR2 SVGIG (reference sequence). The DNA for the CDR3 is TGTGCCTGGAGTGGACAGGCCCAGGGGGAAGCTTTCTTT. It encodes CAWSGQAQGEAFF.

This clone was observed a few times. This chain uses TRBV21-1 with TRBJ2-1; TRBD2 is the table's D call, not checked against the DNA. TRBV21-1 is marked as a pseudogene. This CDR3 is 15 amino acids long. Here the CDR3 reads CASSKAGGPGPEQFF. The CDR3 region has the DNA TGTGCCAGCAGCAAAGCGGGAGGCCCCGGCCCTGAGCAGTTCTTC.

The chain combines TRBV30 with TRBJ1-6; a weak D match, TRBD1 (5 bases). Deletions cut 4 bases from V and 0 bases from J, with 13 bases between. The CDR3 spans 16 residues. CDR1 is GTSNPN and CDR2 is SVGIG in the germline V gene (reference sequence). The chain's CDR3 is CAWTGPGSSYNSPLHF. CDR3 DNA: TGTGCCTGGACGGGTCCAGGGAGCTCCTATAATTCACCCCTCCACTTT.

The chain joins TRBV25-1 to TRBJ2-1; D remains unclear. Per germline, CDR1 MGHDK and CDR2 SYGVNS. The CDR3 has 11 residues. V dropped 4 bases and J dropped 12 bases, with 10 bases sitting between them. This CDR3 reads CASSVSHRQFF. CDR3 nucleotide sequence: TGTGCCAGCAGTGTGTCACATCGGCAGTTCTTC.

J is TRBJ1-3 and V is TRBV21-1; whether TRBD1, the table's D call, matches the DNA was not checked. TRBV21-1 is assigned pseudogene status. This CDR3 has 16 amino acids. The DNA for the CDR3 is TGTGCCAGCAGCAAGGGCCAGCCATGCTCTGGAAACACCATATATTTT. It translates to CASSKGQPCSGNTIYF.

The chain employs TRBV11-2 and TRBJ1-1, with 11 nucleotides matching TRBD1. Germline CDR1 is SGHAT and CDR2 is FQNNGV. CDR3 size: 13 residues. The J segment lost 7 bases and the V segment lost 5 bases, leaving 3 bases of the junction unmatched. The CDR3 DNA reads TGTGCCAGCAGCGTTGGGACAGGGGGTGAAGCTTTCTTT. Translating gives CASSVGTGGEAFF.

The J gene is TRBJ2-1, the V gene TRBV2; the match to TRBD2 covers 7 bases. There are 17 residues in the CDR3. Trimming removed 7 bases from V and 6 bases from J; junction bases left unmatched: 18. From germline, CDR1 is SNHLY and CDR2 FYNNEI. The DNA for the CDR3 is TGTGCCAGCACCCCATTCGTGGCCACAACGGGGGGCAATGAGCAGTTCTTC. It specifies CASTPFVATTGGNEQFF.

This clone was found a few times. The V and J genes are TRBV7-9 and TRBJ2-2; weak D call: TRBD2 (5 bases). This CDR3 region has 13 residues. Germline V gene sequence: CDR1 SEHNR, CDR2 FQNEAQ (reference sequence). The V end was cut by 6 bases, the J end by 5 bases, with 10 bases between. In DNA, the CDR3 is TGTGCCAGCAGATCCGGACTGACCGGGGAGCTGTTTTTT. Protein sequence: CASRSGLTGELFF.